The 26 T cell receptor beta chains presented below share a single source sample, sequenced in a study of blood T cell repertoires in COVID-19. Profiling relied on immunoSEQ multiplex PCR, and the TCRdb table lists in-frame clones only, not all of them. The data contain about 370,000 clones, around 92% of them seen just once; the ten biggest clones take up approximately 3%. The sequenced material came from peripheral blood. All receptors come from a woman aged 25-40 years with COVID-19, enrolled during active disease.

This chain uses TRBV6-5 with TRBJ2-3; 7 nucleotides match TRBD1. The CDR3 has 15 residues. With V trimmed by 4 bases and J by 6 bases, 10 bases remained unmatched. Germline loops: CDR1 MNHEY, CDR2 SVGAGI. The CDR3 nucleotides are TGTGCCAGCAGTTCTAGGACAGGTAATAACGATACGCAGTATTTT. Protein: CASSSRTGNNDTQYF.

As concerns this clone: This specimen includes other DNA sequences encoding the same CDR3. The chain's CDR3 is CASSLDGYTEAFF. The CDR3 DNA reads TGCGCCAGCAGCTTGGACGGTTACACTGAAGCTTTCTTT. The chain is built from TRBV5-1 and TRBJ1-1; D unresolved. Looked up from germline, CDR1 is SGHRS and CDR2 is YFSETQ. The CDR3 consists of 13 residues. V lost 0 bases and J 3 bases, leaving 6 bases between the germline ends.

This clone was detected once. The rearrangement uses TRBV10-1 and TRBJ2-3, with D maybe TRBD1 (5 bases). CDR1 and CDR2 from the germline V gene are WNHNN and SYGVQD (reference sequence). This CDR3 contains 11 residues. Trimming cost V 8 bases and J 5 bases, with 8 bases left between them. The CDR3 coding sequence is TGCGCCAGCGGCCAGGGAGATACGCAGTATTTT. Translation gives CASGQGDTQYF.

This clone appeared a few times. The rearrangement links TRBV3-1 (or the pseudogene TRBV3-2) to TRBJ1-5; 7 positions agree with TRBD1. V dropped 4 bases and J dropped 1; count of bases not matched to a gene: 7. The germline CDR1 and CDR2 sequences are LGHDT and YNNKEL (reference sequence). This CDR3 region has 16 residues. This CDR3 reads CASSLSTGLSNQPQHF. In nucleotides, the CDR3 is TGTGCCAGCAGCCTTTCGACAGGGTTGAGCAATCAGCCCCAGCATTTT.

The chain joins TRBV29-1 to TRBJ2-3; 12 nucleotides align to TRBD2. V shed 7 bases and J 2 bases; nucleotides not matched to a gene: 4. The CDR3 covers 14 residues. The germline V gene has CDR1 SQVTM and CDR2 ANQGSEA. CDR3 coding DNA: TGCAGCGCCGGACTAGCGGGAATCACAGATACGCAGTATTTT. Residues: CSAGLAGITDTQYF.

The chain links TRBV7-9 to TRBJ1-2; the D gene is possibly TRBD1 (5 bases). The CDR3 is 12 amino acids. Germline assignment: CDR1 SEHNR and CDR2 FQNEAQ (reference sequence). V lost 4 bases and J 7 bases, leaving 10 bases between the germline ends. This chain's CDR3 is CASSSGGLGYTF. Here the CDR3 DNA reads TGTGCCAGCAGCTCGGGGGGACTTGGCTACACCTTC.

The chain combines TRBV28 with TRBJ2-1, with D possibly matching TRBD2 (6 bases). CDR1 is MDHEN and CDR2 is SYDVKM in the germline V gene. CDR3 length: 15 residues. V was clipped by 4 bases and J by 0 bases, with 10 bases between them. The CDR3: CASSYGGTSYNEQFF. DNA for the CDR3: TGTGCCAGCAGTTACGGGGGTACCTCCTACAATGAGCAGTTCTTC.

V gene TRBV28 combines with J gene TRBJ2-5; TRBD2 matches at 7 bases. The CDR3 has 15 amino acids. CDR1 is MDHEN and CDR2 is SYDVKM in the germline V gene. V lost 3 bases and J lost 5; bases outside the gene matches: 9. The CDR3 here is CASSFLAGDEETQYF. The CDR3 coding sequence is TGTGCCAGCAGTTTTCTCGCGGGGGATGAGGAGACCCAGTACTTC.

The gene calls are TRBV27 and TRBJ2-7; D perhaps matches TRBD1 (6 bases). Germline V gene sequence: CDR1 MNHEY, CDR2 SMNVEV (reference sequence). Trimming pared 1 base from V and 0 bases from J, leaving 16 bases between. The CDR3 consists of 17 residues. The CDR3 is CASSLFPGQFSSYEQYF. The CDR3 nucleotides are TGTGCCAGCAGTTTATTCCCTGGACAGTTCAGCTCCTACGAGCAGTACTTC.

V and J are TRBV4-3 and TRBJ1-2; D perhaps matches TRBD1 (5 bases). V was cut by 0 bases and J by 4 bases, with 9 bases left in between. Germline CDR1 is LGHNA and CDR2 is YSLEER. The CDR3 spans 14 residues. The chain's CDR3 is CASSQDVQAYGYTF. The CDR3 DNA is TGCGCCAGCAGCCAAGATGTACAGGCCTATGGCTACACCTTC.

The chain couples TRBV27 to TRBJ1-2, with a weak D call TRBD1 (5 bases). The germline V and J ends were trimmed by 6 bases and 5 bases, with 10 bases remaining between them. Germline CDR1 is MNHEY and CDR2 is SMNVEV (reference sequence). CDR3 size: 12 residues. The CDR3: CASSGPGYGYTF. The CDR3 DNA follows: TGTGCCAGCAGCGGACCAGGGTATGGCTACACCTTC.

This clone was observed a single time. The chain couples TRBV12-3 or TRBV12-4 to TRBJ1-1; D possibly corresponds to TRBD1 (5 bases). CDR3 length: 13 residues. The V end was cut by 6 bases, the J end by 8 bases, with 16 bases between. The CDR3 protein is CASSPSYGAEAFF. In DNA form, the CDR3 reads TGTGCCAGCAGCCCCTCCTATGGGGCCGAAGCTTTCTTT.

This clone was picked up one time. This chain joins TRBV4-3 and TRBJ2-5; TRBD2 agrees at 7 bases. CDR1 and CDR2 (germline): LGHNA, YSLEER. CDR3 length equals 15 residues. Unmatched junction bases numbered 4, after V lost 0 bases and J lost 3 bases. In DNA, the CDR3 is TGCGCCAGCAGCCAAGACTTTGCGGGGGAAGAGACCCAGTACTTC. Translating gives CASSQDFAGEETQYF.

The chain combines TRBV19 with TRBJ1-5; 8 bases are a match to TRBD1. This CDR3 has 16 residues. V was clipped by 3 bases and J by 6 bases; unmatched bases: 10. Germline assignment: CDR1 LNHDA and CDR2 SQIVND (reference sequence). As DNA, the CDR3 is TGTGCCAGTAGTATGGGAAGGCAGGGGGCTTTTCAGCCCCAGCATTTT. This translates into CASSMGRQGAFQPQHF.

This clone was seen a single time. The chain is built from TRBV9 and TRBJ1-1; perhaps TRBD1 as D (6 bases). V dropped 3 bases and J dropped 1 base, with 13 bases sitting between them. In germline, CDR1 is SGDLS, CDR2 YYNGEE. The CDR3 runs 15 residues. This chain's CDR3 is CASSASGASNTEAFF. The CDR3 bases are TGTGCCAGCAGCGCATCAGGGGCATCGAACACTGAAGCTTTCTTT.

The rearrangement links TRBV11-2 to TRBJ1-1, with TRBD1 identical over 7 bases. Germline CDR1 reads SGHAT; CDR2 reads FQNNGV. Trimming cost V 6 bases and J 0 bases; bases outside gene matches: 10. CDR3 length: 16 residues. CDR3 sequence reads: CASRPKGAAMNTEAFF. Written as DNA, the CDR3 is TGTGCCAGCAGACCTAAGGGGGCGGCCATGAACACTGAAGCTTTCTTT.

The chain carries TRBV4-3 and TRBJ2-1; 16 bases are shared with TRBD2. Germline V gene sequence: CDR1 LGHNA, CDR2 YSLEER. V lost 4 bases, J lost 10 bases, and 4 bases stayed unmatched. The CDR3 consists of 15 residues. CDR3 in amino acids: CASSRGLAGGQEQFF. The CDR3 DNA is TGCGCCAGCAGCCGGGGACTAGCGGGAGGGCAGGAGCAGTTCTTC.

The V call is TRBV11-2, the J call TRBJ2-2, with 12 nucleotides matching TRBD2. J was trimmed by 1 base and V by 5 bases; bases with no gene match: 8. The germline V gene encodes CDR1 SGHAT and CDR2 FQNNGV. This CDR3 comprises 18 residues. The CDR3 coding sequence is TGTGCCAGCAGCCAAAGACTAGCGGGGGCCGGGAACACCGGGGAGCTGTTTTTT. Protein product: CASSQRLAGAGNTGELFF.

This clone was counted only a few times. The chain recombines TRBV4-1 with TRBJ1-3; weak D call: TRBD1 (5 bases). Germline V gene lookup returns CDR1 MGHRA and CDR2 YSYEKL. V gave up 4 bases and J gave up 0 bases, with 16 bases separating them. This CDR3 is 17 amino acids long. DNA for the CDR3: TGCGCCAGCAGCCGCCTATGGGGGGTCCCCTCTGGAAACACCATATATTTT. Encoded protein: CASSRLWGVPSGNTIYF.

The chain combines TRBV6-5 with TRBJ1-1; tentatively, D is TRBD1 (6 bases). This CDR3 is 15 amino acids long. CDR1 and CDR2 (germline): MNHEY, SVGAGI. Trimming shortened V by 7 bases and J by 7 bases, and 22 bases separated the two germline ends. The CDR3: CASTPVGAQGGEAFF. In DNA, the CDR3 is TGTGCCAGCACTCCGGTGGGGGCCCAAGGCGGTGAAGCTTTCTTT.

This chain connects TRBV7-9 to TRBJ1-6, with 8 nucleotides matching TRBD1. This CDR3 has 15 residues. J lost 6 bases, V lost 4 bases, and 5 bases had no gene match. Germline assignment: CDR1 SEHNR and CDR2 FQNEAQ (reference sequence). CDR3 sequence: CASSSLTGANSPLHF. The CDR3 nucleotides are TGTGCCAGCAGCTCATTGACAGGGGCTAATTCACCCCTCCACTTT.

The chain recombines TRBV28 with TRBJ1-1; tentative D call: TRBD1 (5 bases). The germline V gene has CDR1 MDHEN and CDR2 SYDVKM. V lost 2 bases and J lost 12, with 13 bases in between. There are 12 residues in the CDR3. The CDR3 sequence: CASSLNGREPFF. The DNA for the CDR3 is TGTGCCAGCAGTTTAAATGGCAGGGAACCTTTCTTT.

This chain links TRBV5-1 with TRBJ2-1; the match to TRBD1 covers 8 bases. V was pared by 6 bases and J by 8 bases, with 13 bases of the junction left unmatched. This CDR3 has 15 amino acids. Germline values: CDR1 SGHRS, CDR2 YFSETQ. The CDR3 region has the DNA TGCGCCAGCACCCCGGACAGGGAGGCATCCGATGAGCAGTTCTTC. Residues: CASTPDREASDEQFF.

The chain couples TRBV18 to TRBJ2-1; the match to TRBD1 covers 11 bases. This CDR3 is 15 amino acids long. V lost 2 bases to trimming and J lost 7 bases; unmatched junction nucleotides: 4. Per the germline V gene, CDR1 is KGHSH and CDR2 is LQKENI. The CDR3 is CASSPEGDRGNEQFF. CDR3 bases: TGTGCCAGCTCACCAGAAGGGGACAGGGGGAATGAGCAGTTCTTC.

This clone appeared once. The chain is built from TRBV3-1 (or the pseudogene TRBV3-2) and TRBJ2-1; perhaps TRBD2 as D (5 bases). In germline, CDR1 is LGHDT, CDR2 YNNKEL (reference sequence). The V and J ends lost 1 base and 9 bases respectively, with 7 bases between them. There are 12 residues in the CDR3. The CDR3 coding sequence is TGTGCCAGCAGCCAAGGCGAGGGTGAGCAGTTCTTC. This encodes CASSQGEGEQFF.

Only a few counts were recorded for this clone. This chain links TRBV7-2 with TRBJ1-2, with a possible D match to TRBD1 (5 bases). The CDR3 is made up of 17 amino acids. The V and J ends lost 5 bases and 1 base respectively, with 20 bases between them. Germline V gene sequence: CDR1 SGHTA, CDR2 FQGNSA. This chain's CDR3 is CASSRGGAGPGNYGYTF. CDR3 DNA: TGTGCCAGCAGCCGCGGCGGGGCAGGGCCTGGTAACTATGGCTACACCTTC.